This TCR beta chain was sequenced during a study of T-cell reconstitution after alpha-beta-depleted transplantation in children. This CDR3 contains 16 residues. Deletions cut 0 bases from V and 9 bases from J, with 20 bases between. Germline CDR1 is SGHTA and CDR2 is FQGNSA. This clonotype was counted only a few times. Molecular barcoding with unique molecular identifiers was used for the TCRbeta library. TCRdb analysed the PCR reads with MiXCR anew, one entry per CDR3 protein. The sample shows a few hundred thousand distinct CDR3 sequences, just over 20% of them seen only once. The sequence derives from a human donor who donated a stem cell graft to a child with acute myeloid leukemia. The rearrangement links TRBV7-2 to TRBJ2-5, with D perhaps matching TRBD1 or TRBD2 (7 bases each). The input for sequencing was PBMCs from the stem cell graft donor, taken from the stem cell graft. CDR3 nucleotides: TGTGCCAGCAGCTTAGCGGGAGGGACAGCGGCTGGGTCCCAGTACTTC. Translating gives CASSLAGGTAAGSQYF.